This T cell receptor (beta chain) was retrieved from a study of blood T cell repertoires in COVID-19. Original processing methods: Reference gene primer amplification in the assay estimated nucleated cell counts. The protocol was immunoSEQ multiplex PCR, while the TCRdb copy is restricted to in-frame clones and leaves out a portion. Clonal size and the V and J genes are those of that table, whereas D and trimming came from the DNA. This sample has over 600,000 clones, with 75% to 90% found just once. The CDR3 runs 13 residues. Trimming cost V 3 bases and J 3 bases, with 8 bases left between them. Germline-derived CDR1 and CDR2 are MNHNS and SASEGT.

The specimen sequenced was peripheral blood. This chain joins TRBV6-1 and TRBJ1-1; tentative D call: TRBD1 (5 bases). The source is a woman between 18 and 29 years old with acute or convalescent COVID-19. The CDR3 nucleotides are TGTGCCAGCAGTGACAGGGTAGACACTGAAGCTTTCTTT. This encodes CASSDRVDTEAFF.